These 30 T cell receptor beta chains came from one sample sequenced in a study of cytomegalovirus exposure and HLA in healthy donors. This PCR relied on a set of 60 Vbeta primers and 13 Jbeta primers. TCRdb's table, derived via immunoSEQ multiplex PCR, lists solely in-frame clones and lacks some. The table has roughly 83,000 clones, 70% to 75% seen once. Material for sequencing was PBMCs. Every receptor here comes from a man in his 60s in good health and CMV-seronegative.

V and J are TRBV5-1 and TRBJ1-1; TRBD1 agrees at 7 bases. V gave up 3 bases and J gave up 2 bases; unmatched junction bases: 13. The germline CDR1 and CDR2 sequences are SGHRS and YFSETQ. The CDR3 runs 17 residues. The CDR3 DNA follows: TGCGCCAGCAGCTCCCAACTGACAGGGCAGGGTAACACTGAAGCTTTCTTT. It codes for CASSSQLTGQGNTEAFF.

This rearrangement joins TRBV7-9 to TRBJ2-7; 7 bases line up with TRBD1. The CDR3 totals 15 residues. Trimming removed 5 bases from V and 7 bases from J; junction bases left unmatched: 14. CDR1 and CDR2 (germline): SEHNR, FQNEAQ (reference sequence). CDR3 nucleotide sequence: TGTGCCAGCAGCGGGCGACAGGGAATGGCTCGGGAGCAGTACTTC. It codes for CASSGRQGMAREQYF.

This chain joins TRBV10-3 and TRBJ2-7, with a weak D call TRBD1 (5 bases). This CDR3 has 14 residues. Trimming removed 6 bases from V and 0 bases from J, with 12 bases in between. The germline CDR1 and CDR2 sequences are ENHRY and SYGVKD. The CDR3 loop is CAISSDRASYEQYF. The DNA for the CDR3 is TGTGCCATCAGCTCTGACAGAGCCTCCTACGAGCAGTACTTC.

This clone was found a few times. The gene calls are TRBV19 and TRBJ1-1; 7 nucleotides agree with TRBD1. In germline, CDR1 is LNHDA, CDR2 SQIVND (reference sequence). The ends lost 3 bases at V and 1 base at J; junction bases unmatched: 8. The CDR3 length is 16 residues. This CDR3 reads CASSIASRDRNTEAFF. The CDR3 region has the DNA TGTGCCAGTAGTATCGCCTCCCGGGACAGGAACACTGAAGCTTTCTTT.

The rearrangement uses TRBV30 and TRBJ1-2, with TRBD1 as a possible D gene (5 bases). V lost 3 bases, J lost 4 bases, and 12 bases lay in between. The length of the CDR3 is 13 residues. Germline V gives CDR1 GTSNPN, CDR2 SVGIG (reference sequence). CDR3 residues: CAWRTGGSYGYTF. The CDR3, as DNA: TGTGCCTGGAGGACCGGGGGAAGCTATGGCTACACCTTC.

DNA for the CDR3: TGTGCCACCAGCAGAGATTGGCCATCGAATCAGCCCCAGCATTTT. Encoded protein: CATSRDWPSNQPQHF. The chain links TRBV15 to TRBJ1-5, with no clear D. Trimming took 0 bases from V and 4 from J, leaving 10 bases between them. This CDR3 has 15 amino acids. Germline CDR1 is LNHNV and CDR2 is YYDKDF (reference sequence). Filled out from reference TRBV15 and TRBJ1-5, the complete variable domain reads DAMVIQNPRYQVTQFGKPVTLSCSQTLNHNVMYWYQQKSSQAPKLLFHYYDKDFNNEADTPDNFQSRRPNTSFCFLDIRSPGLGDTAMYLCATSRDWPSNQPQHFGDGTRLSIL.

Concerning this clone itself: The same CDR3 can be traced to other DNA sequences in this sample. This chain links TRBV29-1 with TRBJ1-1; no firm D call. The CDR3 runs 13 residues. Germline V CDR1 and CDR2: SQVTM, ANQGSEA. With 7 bases removed from V and 0 bases from J, the gap between germline ends came to 12 bases. This chain's CDR3 is CSGARGMNTEAFF. The CDR3 DNA reads as TGCAGCGGGGCCCGCGGGATGAACACTGAAGCTTTCTTT.

The table lists this clone with a few counts. V gene TRBV6-5 combines with J gene TRBJ2-7; 8 nucleotides match TRBD1. V dropped 3 bases and J dropped 6; count of bases not matched to a gene: 7. Germline V gene lookup returns CDR1 MNHEY and CDR2 SVGAGI. This CDR3 has 14 residues. CDR3: CASSYNRGVVEQYF. The CDR3 DNA follows: TGTGCCAGCAGTTATAACAGGGGGGTCGTCGAGCAGTACTTC.

The genes are TRBV7-9 and TRBJ2-1, with 8 bases that match TRBD2. Germline V gene lookup returns CDR1 SEHNR and CDR2 FQNEAQ (reference sequence). CDR3 length: 15 amino acids. The V and J ends lost 1 base and 7 bases, in that order; junction bases with no gene match: 6. The CDR3 bases are TGTGCCAGCAGCTTAGGGGGCGGGGGGTGGAATGAGCAGTTCTTC. It translates to CASSLGGGGWNEQFF.

The chain uses TRBV5-6 and TRBJ2-3; 14 bases fit TRBD2. Germline-derived CDR1 and CDR2 are SGHDT and YYEEEE. J was trimmed by 4 bases and V by 1 base; bases with no gene match: 11. This CDR3 is built from 19 residues. CDR3 DNA sequence: TGTGCCAGCAGCTTGTTAATCGGACTAGCGGGGGGATTGGCAGATACGCAGTATTTT. As protein: CASSLLIGLAGGLADTQYF.

This chain links TRBV30 with TRBJ1-5; possible D gene TRBD1, 5 bases. Germline values: CDR1 GTSNPN, CDR2 SVGIG (reference sequence). The CDR3 is 17 amino acids. Trimming removed 2 bases at V and 1 base at J, with 18 bases between. CDR3 residues: CAWSTSRGTGSNQPQHF. CDR3 in DNA: TGTGCCTGGAGTACCTCCCGGGGGACGGGAAGCAATCAGCCCCAGCATTTT.

This chain links TRBV18 with TRBJ2-7; 7 nucleotides match TRBD1. CDR1 and CDR2 from the germline V gene are KGHSH and LQKENI. Losses at the gene ends were 6 bases for V and 5 bases for J; bases not matched to a gene: 13. The CDR3 is 15 residues long. Here the CDR3 DNA reads TGTGCCAGCTCGCCTGAAGCAGGGGGAATCGACGAGCAGTACTTC. It codes for CASSPEAGGIDEQYF.

The genes are TRBV7-9 and TRBJ2-3; a weak D match, TRBD1 (5 bases). Trimming pared 5 bases from V and 0 bases from J, leaving 15 bases between. Germline CDR1 reads SEHNR; CDR2 reads FQNEAQ (reference sequence). The CDR3 consists of 16 residues. The CDR3 sequence: CASSQDDRTSTDTQYF. Written as DNA, the CDR3 is TGTGCCAGCAGCCAAGACGACAGAACTAGCACAGATACGCAGTATTTT.

The chain links TRBV27 to TRBJ1-2; 9 bases are shared with TRBD1. The germline V gene encodes CDR1 MNHEY and CDR2 SMNVEV (reference sequence). The CDR3 is 14 residues long. With 6 bases clipped from V and 5 bases from J, the junction kept 7 bases outside the gene matches. This CDR3 is CASSPGQGDYGYTF. In DNA, the CDR3 is TGTGCCAGCAGCCCGGGACAGGGTGATTATGGCTACACCTTC.

This clone appeared once. The CDR3 reads CASSHPRHTRQGANTGELFF. CDR3 nucleotides: TGTGCCAGCAGCCACCCACGACACACGAGACAGGGGGCGAACACCGGGGAGCTGTTTTTT. This chain uses TRBV9 with TRBJ2-2, with TRBD1 matching 9 bases. There are 20 residues in the CDR3. V shed 4 bases and J 0 bases; nucleotides not matched to a gene: 16. Germline lookup yields CDR1 SGDLS and CDR2 YYNGEE.

There are a few counts of this clone. This sequence joins TRBV6-1 and TRBJ2-1; D gene ambiguous. Per germline, CDR1 MNHNS and CDR2 SASEGT. Trimming stripped 2 bases from V and 3 bases from J, with 5 bases between. The CDR3 sequence is 13 residues long. The CDR3 loop is CASSESSYNEQFF. The CDR3 nucleotides read TGTGCCAGCAGTGAATCCAGCTACAATGAGCAGTTCTTC.

Remarks on this clone: A junction end diverges from the germline sequence, so it may reflect a read error. The chain links TRBV7-9 to TRBJ1-2, with TRBD1 matching 7 bases. The CDR3 loop spans 14 amino acids. Germline CDR1 and CDR2: SEHNR and FQNEAQ (reference sequence). The CDR3, as DNA: TGTTCCAGCAGCTTCCCGGACAGGAACTATGGCTACACCTTC. It codes for CSSSFPDRNYGYTF.

The V and J genes are TRBV27 and TRBJ2-1; D might be TRBD1 (5 bases). The germline gives CDR1 MNHEY, CDR2 SMNVEV (reference sequence). This CDR3 has 16 residues. V lost 0 bases to trimming and J lost 0 bases, with 9 bases between them. The CDR3 protein is CASSLSGGASYNEQFF. CDR3 nucleotides: TGTGCCAGCAGTTTATCGGGTGGGGCCTCCTACAATGAGCAGTTCTTC.

This chain connects TRBV7-9 to TRBJ2-5; TRBD1 aligns across 7 bases. The J call may not be correct, given that the DNA end is closer to TRBJ2-7. The CDR3 is 14 residues long. In germline, CDR1 is SEHNR, CDR2 FQNEAQ (reference sequence). Here the CDR3 DNA reads TGTGCCAGCAGCTTTCAGGGGGACTCCTACGAGCAGTACTTC. This codes for CASSFQGDSYEQYF.

For the CDR3, the DNA is TGTGCCAGCAGTGAATTTGGCCATAACACCGGGGAGCTGTTTTTT. Amino acid sequence: CASSEFGHNTGELFF. The rearrangement joins TRBV25-1 to TRBJ2-2; D remains unclear. This CDR3 spans 15 amino acids. V was cut by 1 base and J by 2 bases, with 8 bases left in between. In germline, CDR1 is MGHDK, CDR2 SYGVNS.

The chain couples TRBV7-3 to TRBJ2-1, with 8 bases lining up with TRBD2. CDR1 and CDR2 from the germline V gene are SGHTA and FQGTGA. The CDR3 runs 17 residues. J was trimmed by 9 bases and V by 1 base; bases with no gene match: 14. The CDR3 coding sequence is TGTGCCAGCAGCTTAATGGCGGGGGGCCCTCTGGGGCTTGAGCAGTTCTTC. Residues: CASSLMAGGPLGLEQFF.

This chain links TRBV13 with TRBJ1-1, with 7 bases lining up with TRBD1. V lost 5 bases to trimming and J lost 8 bases; unmatched junction nucleotides: 8. The germline V gene encodes CDR1 PRHDT and CDR2 FYEKMQ (reference sequence). CDR3 size: 13 residues. CDR3 sequence: CASSQGVVKEAFF. CDR3 nucleotides: TGTGCCAGCAGCCAGGGGGTGGTGAAGGAAGCTTTCTTT.

The chain couples TRBV9 to TRBJ1-2; TRBD1 aligns across 9 bases. The V gene end was trimmed by 6 bases and the J gene end by 3 bases; junction bases not matched to a gene: 3. CDR3 length: 13 amino acids. CDR1 is SGDLS, CDR2 YYNGEE, per germline. DNA of the CDR3: TGTGCCAGCACCCGACAGGGGGACTATGGCTACACCTTC. Protein: CASTRQGDYGYTF. Together with reference TRBV9 and TRBJ1-2, the CDR3 gives the full variable domain: DSGVTQTPKHLITATGQRVTLRCSPRSGDLSVYWYQQSLDQGLQFLIQYYNGEERAKGNILERFSAQQFPDLHSELNLSSLELGDSALYFCASTRQGDYGYTFGSGTRLTVV.

The V and J genes are TRBV19 and TRBJ1-1; D call uncertain. Per the germline V gene, CDR1 is LNHDA and CDR2 is SQIVND (reference sequence). Between the trimmed V and J ends, which lost 5 bases and 1 base, there was a span of 8 bases. The CDR3 is 13 amino acids. The CDR3 is CASSWAGNTEAFF. CDR3 DNA sequence: TGTGCCAGTAGTTGGGCAGGGAACACTGAAGCTTTCTTT.

V usage is TRBV6-6 and J usage is TRBJ2-7; 8 bases map to TRBD2. Germline CDR1 is MNHNY and CDR2 is SVGAGI (reference sequence). J was trimmed by 3 bases and V by 4 bases; bases with no gene match: 8. This CDR3 contains 15 residues. The CDR3 bases are TGTGCCAGCAGTTCAAAGCGGGGGATCAACTACGAGCAGTACTTC. Protein product: CASSSKRGINYEQYF.

The rearrangement uses TRBV6-1 and TRBJ1-2; the D gene is possibly TRBD1 (5 bases). V was pared by 7 bases and J by 4 bases, with 10 bases between. The CDR3 has 12 residues. Germline V CDR1 and CDR2: MNHNS, SASEGT. CDR3 sequence: CASMQGLYGYTF. Here the CDR3 DNA reads TGTGCCAGCATGCAGGGCCTCTATGGCTACACCTTC.

The chain is built from TRBV11-1 and TRBJ2-7; a possible D gene is TRBD1 (7 bases). This CDR3 spans 17 amino acids. Germline loops: CDR1 SGHAT, CDR2 FQDESV (reference sequence). V lost 5 bases, J lost 1 base, and 21 bases lay in between. The DNA for the CDR3 is TGTGCCAGCAGCCGAGGAGGGGGCAGGGGATTTTCCTACGAGCAGTACTTC. Residues: CASSRGGGRGFSYEQYF.

The chain employs TRBV4-1 and TRBJ2-2; 10 nucleotides match TRBD2. J gave up 0 bases and V 0 bases, and 4 bases lay outside the gene matches. CDR1 and CDR2 (germline): MGHRA, YSYEKL. This CDR3 contains 18 residues. DNA of the CDR3: TGCGCCAGCAGCCAAGAGCCGACTAGCGGGCCGAACACCGGGGAGCTGTTTTTT. Protein sequence: CASSQEPTSGPNTGELFF.

The rearrangement joins TRBV7-9 to TRBJ1-1, with 7 bases aligning to TRBD1. Germline V gene sequence: CDR1 SEHNR, CDR2 FQNEAQ (reference sequence). V dropped 5 bases and J dropped 6; count of bases not matched to a gene: 6. The CDR3 totals 13 residues. CDR3 amino acids: CASSPKTGPEAFF. DNA of the CDR3: TGTGCCAGCAGCCCAAAGACAGGGCCTGAAGCTTTCTTT.

The rearrangement uses TRBV9 and TRBJ1-3; 8 nucleotides match TRBD1. This CDR3 is built from 15 residues. The germline CDR1 and CDR2 sequences are SGDLS and YYNGEE. The V gene end was trimmed by 3 bases and the J gene end by 4 bases; junction bases not matched to a gene: 6. In DNA form, the CDR3 reads TGTGCCAGCAGCGCCCCCGGGACAGGAGGAAACACCATATATTTT. As protein: CASSAPGTGGNTIYF.